This T cell receptor (beta chain) was documented in a study of cytomegalovirus exposure and HLA in healthy donors. General study results and limits: In an earlier analysis, most TCR beta V segments were productive about 87% or about 30% of the time. An ancestry cluster, one associated with Asian ancestry, reportedly showed fewer N-insertions than the roughly 700-donor mean in a later analysis.

As concerns this clone: Antigen specificity is unknown.

PCR employed 60 Vbeta and 13 Jbeta primers. The table came from immunoSEQ multiplex PCR; TCRdb's copy has only in-frame clones and leaves some out. The repertoire holds about 150,000 clones, with 80% as singletons. This clonotype originated in a man aged 25-45 years in good health and CMV-seropositive. The sequenced material came from PBMCs.

The CDR3 DNA is TGCAGCGTTCTCGGGGGCCCCTCTGACAGGGGGGCCGGGGAGCTGTTTTTT. Encoded protein: CSVLGGPSDRGAGELFF. The chain links TRBV29-1 to TRBJ2-2, with 9 bases fitting TRBD1. Germline V gene lookup returns CDR1 SQVTM and CDR2 ANQGSEA. The length of the CDR3 is 17 residues. J lost 6 bases, V lost 5 bases, and 16 bases had no gene match.